The next 14 T cell receptor beta chains were all read from a single sample in a study of blood T cell repertoires in COVID-19. Assay: immunoSEQ multiplex PCR; the TCRdb copy retains only in-frame clones and omits some. The sample contains about 19,000 clones, roughly 93% of which appear only once. What was sequenced was peripheral blood. The origin of the receptors is a human donor in a cohort sampled during active COVID-19.

In DNA form, the CDR3 reads TGTGCCAGCAGCCAAAATCAGGGGGCAGATACGCAGTATTTT. Protein sequence: CASSQNQGADTQYF. The V gene is TRBV4-2, the J gene TRBJ2-3, with 7 bases matching TRBD1. The CDR3 totals 14 residues. Germline trimming cut 2 bases from V and 4 bases from J; bases unmatched to any gene: 3. Germline V gene lookup returns CDR1 LGHNA and CDR2 YNFKEQ.

The rearrangement joins TRBV11-3 to TRBJ2-5; weak D call: TRBD2 (5 bases). This CDR3 spans 14 amino acids. Trimming removed 5 bases at V and 4 bases at J, with 14 bases between. The V gene's germline CDR1 is SGHNT and CDR2 YENEEA. CDR3 nucleotides: TGTGCCAGCAGCCCCTCTAGCCGCGGAGAGACCCAGTACTTC. As protein: CASSPSSRGETQYF.

The J gene is TRBJ2-1, the V gene TRBV6-6; 8 bases line up with TRBD2. The CDR3 length is 13 residues. The germline V gene has CDR1 MNHNY and CDR2 SVGAGI (reference sequence). Trimming at V came to 8 bases and at J to 4 bases, leaving 4 bases not matched to a gene. CDR3 bases: TGTGCCAGCGCAGCGGGAGAATACAATGAGCAGTTCTTC. Translating it yields CASAAGEYNEQFF.

The CDR3 DNA reads as TGTGCCAGCAGTCCGTCGGGAGTACGGGGTGGCTACACCTTC. This gives the protein CASSPSGVRGGYTF. The chain uses TRBV27 and TRBJ1-2; D unclear. Trimming shortened V by 5 bases and J by 7 bases, and 17 bases separated the two germline ends. The CDR3 totals 14 residues. Germline values: CDR1 MNHEY, CDR2 SMNVEV (reference sequence).

The gene calls are TRBV6-1 and TRBJ1-1, with D hard to call. V was clipped by 4 bases and J by 0 bases, with 21 bases between them. CDR3 length: 18 amino acids. Germline V gene data show CDR1 as MNHNS and CDR2 as SASEGT. The CDR3 here is CASSAHSGIILLNTEAFF. The CDR3 DNA sequence: TGTGCCAGCAGTGCCCACAGCGGAATCATCCTTTTGAACACTGAAGCTTTCTTT.

The rearrangement uses TRBV7-2 and TRBJ1-1, with a weak D call TRBD1 (5 bases). CDR3 length equals 13 residues. The V gene's germline CDR1 is SGHTA and CDR2 FQGNSA. V shed 11 bases and J shed 4 bases, with 17 bases lying between them. The CDR3: CAQKQIGVTEAFF. As DNA, the CDR3 is TGTGCCCAAAAACAGATAGGGGTCACTGAAGCTTTCTTT.

This clone was seen once. The chain combines TRBV6-5 with TRBJ2-7; tentative D call: TRBD1 (7 bases). Germline CDR1 and CDR2: MNHEY and SVGAGI. The CDR3 is 14 amino acids. Trimming shortened V by 9 bases and J by 0 bases, and 15 bases separated the two germline ends. The CDR3, as DNA: TGTGCCAGTAGCGCGGGACAGCGCTCCTACGAGCAGTACTTC. Translation: CASSAGQRSYEQYF.

The rearrangement joins TRBV7-3 to TRBJ2-1; D might be TRBD1 (6 bases). Per germline, CDR1 SGHTA and CDR2 FQGTGA. This CDR3 has 14 residues. V was clipped by 5 bases and J by 4 bases, with 12 bases between them. The CDR3 is CASSPLDSYNEQFF. CDR3 nucleotide sequence: TGTGCCAGCAGCCCACTGGACAGTTACAATGAGCAGTTCTTC. The whole variable domain, filled in from reference TRBV7-3 and TRBJ2-1, reads GAGVSQTPSNKVTEKGKYVELRCDPISGHTALYWYRQSLGQGPEFLIYFQGTGAADDSGLPNDRFFAVRPEGSVSTLKIQRTERGDSAVYLCASSPLDSYNEQFFGPGTRLTVL.

This chain joins TRBV10-1 and TRBJ2-7; D might be TRBD1 (6 bases). Germline V gene sequence: CDR1 WNHNN, CDR2 SYGVQD (reference sequence). V was shortened by 9 bases and J by 2 bases, with 20 bases between the two germline ends. The CDR3 contains 15 residues. The CDR3 DNA is TGCGCCAGGACTGAACGGGACAAATATACCTACGAGCAGTACTTC. Residues: CARTERDKYTYEQYF.

The gene calls are TRBV28 and TRBJ1-5, with a tentative D call TRBD1 (5 bases). Per the germline V gene, CDR1 is MDHEN and CDR2 is SYDVKM. V lost 6 bases to trimming and J lost 4 bases, with 7 bases between them. The CDR3 runs to 12 residues. In DNA form, the CDR3 reads TGTGCCAGCAGGTCAGGGAATCAGCCCCAGCATTTT. Its protein is CASRSGNQPQHF.

V usage is TRBV6-2 or TRBV6-3 and J usage is TRBJ1-1, with 8 bases matching TRBD1. The CDR3 has 15 amino acids. Germline lookup yields CDR1 MNHEY and CDR2 SVGEGT. The junction had 7 bases not matched to a gene; V was cut back by 2 bases and J by 5 bases. The CDR3 protein is CASSYRGQGATEAFF. CDR3 bases: TGTGCCAGCAGTTACCGGGGGCAGGGGGCAACTGAAGCTTTCTTT.

The V and J genes are TRBV18 and TRBJ1-4; D gene uncertain. Trimming left V 2 bases short and J 6 bases short, with 7 bases between. The CDR3 is 13 residues long. From germline, CDR1 is KGHSH and CDR2 LQKENI. The CDR3 loop reads CASSPGLDEKLFF. CDR3 sequence (DNA): TGTGCCAGCTCACCAGGGCTGGATGAAAAACTGTTTTTT.

V gene TRBV18 combines with J gene TRBJ1-3; D is uncertain. V was clipped by 1 base and J by 0 bases, with 13 bases between them. The CDR3 is made up of 17 amino acids. Germline V gene data show CDR1 as KGHSH and CDR2 as LQKENI. DNA of the CDR3: TGTGCCAGCTCACCACTCCCCCCTTCGAGCTCTGGAAACACCATATATTTT. Protein product: CASSPLPPSSSGNTIYF. Looking up the rest from reference TRBV18 and TRBJ1-3 gives the full variable domain: NAGVMQNPRHLVRRRGQEARLRCSPMKGHSHVYWYRQLPEEGLKFMVYLQKENIIDESGMPKERFSAEFPKEGPSILRIQQVVRGDSAAYFCASSPLPPSSSGNTIYFGEGSWLTVV.

The gene calls are TRBV4-3 and TRBJ1-4; 7 bases map to TRBD1. The CDR3 is 17 residues long. J lost 3 bases, V lost 0 bases, and 7 bases had no gene match. From germline, CDR1 is LGHNA and CDR2 YSLEER. The CDR3 here is CASSQDWDSPSNEKLFF. DNA of the CDR3: TGCGCCAGCAGCCAAGATTGGGACAGCCCTTCTAATGAAAAACTGTTTTTT.